The T cell receptor (beta chain) described here comes from a study of blood T cell repertoires in COVID-19. Study summary: The United States, Italy and Spain supplied acute and convalescent COVID-19 samples. Sample material is recorded as cDNA or gDNA derived from T cells, B-cell-depleted T cells, or PBMCs.

Germline CDR1 and CDR2: LGHDT and YNNKEL (reference sequence). Deletions cut 2 bases from V and 9 bases from J, with 14 bases between. This CDR3 has 15 residues. As handled by the study authors: From reference gene primer amplification, estimates of nucleated cell counts were derived. Measured with immunoSEQ multiplex PCR; TCRdb has only the in-frame clones, and not every one. The V and J calls and clone size come from that table; D and trimming were worked out from the DNA. The sample lists approximately 290,000 clones; about 89% were seen once. The chain links TRBV3-1 (or the pseudogene TRBV3-2) to TRBJ1-6; tentatively, D is TRBD1 (6 bases). The sequence was obtained from a man younger than 45 with acute or convalescent COVID-19. The source material was peripheral blood. Here the CDR3 DNA reads TGTGCCAGCAGCCAATACGACAGGCACCCTTCACCCCTCCACTTT. Protein product: CASSQYDRHPSPLHF.